This T cell receptor (beta chain) was sequenced for a study of blood T cell repertoires in COVID-19 (dated by TCRdb to the early 2020s). Concerning the study at large: Samples from collaborators originated in the United States, Italy and Spain and spanned both the acute and convalescent phases of COVID-19. The material from the prospective study consisted of cDNA or gDNA derived from T cells, B-cell-depleted T cells, or PBMCs. Deeply sampled blood TCRbeta repertoires from subjects exposed to, actively infected with, or recovered from COVID-19 were included in the dataset. A freely available public database, intended as a resource for researchers studying the immune response to SARS-CoV-2, is where the repertoires were released. The samples were drawn from two sources: the first 160 participants of the ongoing ImmuneRACE study, and 950 to 1,500 subjects contributed by 6 global collaborators. A de-identified subject ID, COVID-19 status, age in years and sex were almost always included in the sample metadata. HLA class I and class II types, where available, came from metadata supplied by the sample provider rather than from assay-based typing. Findings and caveats that apply to the study as a whole: Clinical and demographic metadata were provided uncurated, with the amount varying by source and participant.

Regarding this clone: No cognate antigen has been identified for it. One base away there is no much larger clone; base qualities are not given.

TCRbeta CDR3 regions were amplified from genomic DNA using the immunoSEQ Assay, a bias-controlled multiplex PCR. Per the authors' processing: The number of nucleated cells in each sample was estimated from the amplification of reference gene primers within the assay. To quantify the absolute abundance of each unique TCRbeta CDR3 rearrangement, sequence reads were collapsed and filtered. For each sample, productive Simpson clonality was calculated by taking the square root of Simpson's diversity index across productive rearrangements. The immuneACCESS repertoire file appears here via TCRdb, limited to in-frame rearrangements. These files lack a portion of the clones; in checked studies, under half of the deficit traces to unresolved V genes, and the cause of the others is not known. V and J calls and clone size are given by that table; D and trimming were obtained from the DNA. The sample yields around 53,000 clones; around 84% were counted once. The top ten constitute roughly 18% of the sample.

The collaborating institutions used their own protocols to collect whole blood in K2EDTA tubes. Collaborator samples were shipped for TCRbeta analysis as frozen whole blood, isolated PBMCs, or DNA extracted from either sample type. From the cysteine up to the phenylalanine, the CDR3 has a length of 14 residues. CDR3 DNA is the only sequence kept; it has 42 bases, read in frame from the first base. The germline V gene specifies SGHTS as CDR1 and YDEGEE as CDR2. From V the trimming removes 0 bases and from J it removes 12 bases, while the gene matches leave 7 bases of the junction unaccounted for. This clonotype was obtained from a man in his 70s with active COVID-19. The chain is encoded by TRBV5-8 joined to TRBJ2-1; TRBD2 fits 9 bases in the junction. The sequencing input was peripheral blood. This receptor carries the CDR3 CASSLARRGGGQFF. In nucleotide form, the sequence is TGTGCCAGCAGCTTGGCTCGGCGGGGGGGCGGGCAGTTCTTC.